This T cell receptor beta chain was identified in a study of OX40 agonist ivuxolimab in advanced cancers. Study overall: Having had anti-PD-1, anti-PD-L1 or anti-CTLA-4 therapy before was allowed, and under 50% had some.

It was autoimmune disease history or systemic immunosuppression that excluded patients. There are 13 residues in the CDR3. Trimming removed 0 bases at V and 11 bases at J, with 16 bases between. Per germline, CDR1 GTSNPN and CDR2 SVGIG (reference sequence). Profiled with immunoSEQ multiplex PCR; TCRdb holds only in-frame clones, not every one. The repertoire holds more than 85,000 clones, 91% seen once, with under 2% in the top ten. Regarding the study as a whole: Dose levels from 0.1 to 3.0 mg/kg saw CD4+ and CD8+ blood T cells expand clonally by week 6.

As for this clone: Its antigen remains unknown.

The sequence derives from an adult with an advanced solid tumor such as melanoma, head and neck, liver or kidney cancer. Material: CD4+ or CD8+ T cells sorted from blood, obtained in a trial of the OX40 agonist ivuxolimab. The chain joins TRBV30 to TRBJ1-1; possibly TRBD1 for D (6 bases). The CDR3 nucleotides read TGTGCCTGGAGTGTACCGGAGGGGGTCAGGGCTTTCTTT. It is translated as CAWSVPEGVRAFF. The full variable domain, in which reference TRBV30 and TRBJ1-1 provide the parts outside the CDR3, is SQTIHQWPATLVQPVGSPLSLECTVEGTSNPNLYWYRQAAGRGLQLLFYSVGIGQISSEVPQNLSASRPQDRQFILSSKKLLLSDSGFYLCAWSVPEGVRAFFGQGTRLTVV.